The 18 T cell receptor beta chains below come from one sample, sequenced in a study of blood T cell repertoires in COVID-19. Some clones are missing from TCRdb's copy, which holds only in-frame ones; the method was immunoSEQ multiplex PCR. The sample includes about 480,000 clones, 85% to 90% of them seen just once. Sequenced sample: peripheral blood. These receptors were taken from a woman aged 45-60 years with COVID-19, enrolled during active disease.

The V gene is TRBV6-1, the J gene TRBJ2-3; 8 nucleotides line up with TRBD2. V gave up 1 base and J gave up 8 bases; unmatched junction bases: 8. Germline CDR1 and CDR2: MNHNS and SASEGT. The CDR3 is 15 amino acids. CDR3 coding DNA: TGTGCCAGCAGTGAAGGGGGGGCCCGGGAGGGTACGCAGTATTTT. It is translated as CASSEGGAREGTQYF.

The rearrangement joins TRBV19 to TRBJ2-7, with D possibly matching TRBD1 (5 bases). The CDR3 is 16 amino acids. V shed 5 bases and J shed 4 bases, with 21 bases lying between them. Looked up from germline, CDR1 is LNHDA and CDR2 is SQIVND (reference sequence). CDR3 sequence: CASSPDLDSLGYEQYF. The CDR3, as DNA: TGTGCCAGTAGTCCCGACTTAGACAGCCTGGGGTACGAGCAGTACTTC.

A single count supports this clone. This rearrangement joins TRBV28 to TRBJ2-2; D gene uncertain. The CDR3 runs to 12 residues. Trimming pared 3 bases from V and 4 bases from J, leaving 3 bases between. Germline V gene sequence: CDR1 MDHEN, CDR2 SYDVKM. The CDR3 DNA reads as TGTGCCAGCAGTTTTCTCACCGGGGAGCTGTTTTTT. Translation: CASSFLTGELFF.

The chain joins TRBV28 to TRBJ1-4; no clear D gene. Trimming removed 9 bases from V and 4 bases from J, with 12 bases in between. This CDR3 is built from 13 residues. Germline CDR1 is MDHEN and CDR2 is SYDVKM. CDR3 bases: TGTGCCAGTCGACCAGGATTTAATGAAAAACTGTTTTTT. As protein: CASRPGFNEKLFF.

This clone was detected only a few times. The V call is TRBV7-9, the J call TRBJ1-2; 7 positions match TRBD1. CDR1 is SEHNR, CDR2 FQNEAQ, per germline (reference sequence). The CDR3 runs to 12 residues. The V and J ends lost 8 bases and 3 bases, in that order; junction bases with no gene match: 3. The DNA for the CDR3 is TGTGCCAGCTTCGGGACAGACTATGGCTACACCTTC. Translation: CASFGTDYGYTF.

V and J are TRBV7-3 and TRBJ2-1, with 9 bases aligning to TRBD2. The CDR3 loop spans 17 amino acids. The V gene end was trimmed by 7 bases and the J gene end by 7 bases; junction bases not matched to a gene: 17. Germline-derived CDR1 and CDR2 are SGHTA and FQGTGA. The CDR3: CASTLEGASGDANEQFF. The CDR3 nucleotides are TGTGCCAGCACCCTGGAGGGGGCTAGCGGGGATGCAAATGAGCAGTTCTTC.

The CDR3 nucleotides read TGTGCCAGCAGCCAACTATTGGGCGGAAACACCATATATTTT. Encoded protein: CASSQLLGGNTIYF. The chain uses TRBV3-1 (or the pseudogene TRBV3-2) and TRBJ1-3; D is unclear. Trimming stripped 2 bases from V and 4 bases from J, with 9 bases between. This CDR3 region has 14 residues. Germline assignment: CDR1 LGHDT and CDR2 YNNKEL (reference sequence).

CDR3 protein: CASSYVASGVIGEQFF. CDR3 nucleotides: TGTGCCAGCAGTTACGTTGCTAGCGGGGTAATTGGAGAGCAGTTCTTC. The chain joins TRBV6-5 to TRBJ2-1, with 9 nucleotides matching TRBD2. With 2 bases clipped from V and 10 bases from J, the junction kept 12 bases outside the gene matches. Germline V gene lookup returns CDR1 MNHEY and CDR2 SVGAGI. The CDR3 is 16 residues long.

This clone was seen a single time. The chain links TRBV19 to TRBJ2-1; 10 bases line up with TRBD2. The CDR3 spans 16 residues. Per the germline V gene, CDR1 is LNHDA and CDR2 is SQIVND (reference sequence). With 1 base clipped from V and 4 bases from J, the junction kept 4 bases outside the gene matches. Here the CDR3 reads CASSIVWTSGYNEQFF. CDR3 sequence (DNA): TGTGCCAGTAGTATAGTTTGGACTAGCGGTTACAATGAGCAGTTCTTC.

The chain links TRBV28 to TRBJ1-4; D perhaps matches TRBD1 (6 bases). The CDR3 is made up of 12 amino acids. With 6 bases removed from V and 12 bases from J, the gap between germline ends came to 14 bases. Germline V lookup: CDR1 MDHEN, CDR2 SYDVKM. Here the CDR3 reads CASREGQGQLFF. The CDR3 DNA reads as TGTGCCAGCAGGGAAGGCCAGGGGCAACTGTTTTTT. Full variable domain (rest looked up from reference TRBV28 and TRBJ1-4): DVKVTQSSRYLVKRTGEKVFLECVQDMDHENMFWYRQDPGLGLRLIYFSYDVKMKEKGDIPEGYSVSREKKERFSLILESASTNQTSMYLCASREGQGQLFFGSGTQLSVL.

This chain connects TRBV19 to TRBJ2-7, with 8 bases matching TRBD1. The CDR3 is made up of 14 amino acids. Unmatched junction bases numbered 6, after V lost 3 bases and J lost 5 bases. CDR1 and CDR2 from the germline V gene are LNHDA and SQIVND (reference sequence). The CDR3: CASSMRTGNHEQYF. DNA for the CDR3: TGTGCCAGTAGTATGAGGACAGGGAACCACGAGCAGTACTTC.

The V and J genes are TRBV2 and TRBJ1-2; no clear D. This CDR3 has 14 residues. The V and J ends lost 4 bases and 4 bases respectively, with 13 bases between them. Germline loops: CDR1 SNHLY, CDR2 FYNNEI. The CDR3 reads CASSGGDIGYGYTF. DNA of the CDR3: TGTGCCAGCAGTGGCGGTGATATTGGCTATGGCTACACCTTC.

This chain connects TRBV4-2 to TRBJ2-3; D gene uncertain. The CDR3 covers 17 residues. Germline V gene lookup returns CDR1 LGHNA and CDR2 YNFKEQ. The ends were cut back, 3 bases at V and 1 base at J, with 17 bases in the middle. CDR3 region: CASSQVDRARGTDTQYF. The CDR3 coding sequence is TGTGCCAGCAGCCAGGTGGATAGAGCGAGAGGCACAGATACGCAGTATTTT.

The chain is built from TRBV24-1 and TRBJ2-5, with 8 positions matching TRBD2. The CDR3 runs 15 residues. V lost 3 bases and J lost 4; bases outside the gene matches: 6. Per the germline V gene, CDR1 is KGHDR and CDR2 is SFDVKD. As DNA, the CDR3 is TGTGCCACCAGTGATCCGCGGGGGGCCAGAGAGACCCAGTACTTC. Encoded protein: CATSDPRGARETQYF.

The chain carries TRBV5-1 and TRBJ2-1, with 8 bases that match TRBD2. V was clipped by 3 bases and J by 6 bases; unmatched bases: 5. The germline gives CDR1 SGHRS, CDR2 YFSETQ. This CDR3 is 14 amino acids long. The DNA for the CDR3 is TGCGCCAGCAGCTCGAGCGGGGGTGCCAATGAGCAGTTCTTC. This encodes CASSSSGGANEQFF.

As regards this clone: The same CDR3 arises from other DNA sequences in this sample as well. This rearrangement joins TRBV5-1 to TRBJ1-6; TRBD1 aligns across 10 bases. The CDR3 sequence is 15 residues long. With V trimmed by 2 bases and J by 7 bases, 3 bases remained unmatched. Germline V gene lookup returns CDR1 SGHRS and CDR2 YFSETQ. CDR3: CASSLGTGANSPLHF. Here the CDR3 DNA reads TGCGCCAGCAGCTTAGGGACAGGGGCGAATTCACCCCTCCACTTT.

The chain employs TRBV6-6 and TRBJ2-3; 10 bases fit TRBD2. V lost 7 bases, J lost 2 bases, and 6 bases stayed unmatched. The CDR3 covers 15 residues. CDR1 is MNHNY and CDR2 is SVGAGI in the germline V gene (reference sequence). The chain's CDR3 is CASNLAGGSTDTQYF. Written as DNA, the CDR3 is TGTGCCAGCAACTTAGCGGGGGGTTCCACAGATACGCAGTATTTT.

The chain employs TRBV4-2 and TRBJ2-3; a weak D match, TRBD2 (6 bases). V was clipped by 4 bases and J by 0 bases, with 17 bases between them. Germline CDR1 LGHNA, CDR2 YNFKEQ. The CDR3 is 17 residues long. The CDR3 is CASSLSMGGASTDTQYF. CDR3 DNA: TGTGCCAGCAGCCTGTCCATGGGCGGGGCGAGCACAGATACGCAGTATTTT.